This is a list of T cell receptor beta chains from one sample in a study of blood T cell repertoires in COVID-19. Assay: immunoSEQ multiplex PCR; the TCRdb copy retains only in-frame clones and omits some. The sample yields more than 100,000 clones, 70% to 80% seen once. The source material was peripheral blood. The origin of the receptors is a woman over 75 with acute or convalescent COVID-19. CDR3s include the opening cysteine and the closing phenylalanine or tryptophan. D genes are given only for firm matches. Rows give clone size only sometimes, using once, few, many, or a class for an expanded clone.

d_call: TRBD1
j_call: TRBJ1-5
v_call: TRBV30
clone_size: NA
cdr3_nt: TGTGCCTGGGGGGGACAGCCGGATCAGCCCCAGCATTTT
cdr3_aa: CAWGGQPDQPQHF

d_call: TRBD1
j_call: TRBJ2-1
v_call: TRBV6-5
clone_size: NA
cdr3_nt: TGTGCCAGCAGTACGGGACAGCTTGGCAATGAGCAGTTCTTC
cdr3_aa: CASSTGQLGNEQFF

d_call: TRBD1
j_call: TRBJ1-1
v_call: TRBV6-4
clone_size: NA
cdr3_nt: TGTGCCAGCAGTCAGGGGGCCGGGACTGAAGCTTTCTTT
cdr3_aa: CASSQGAGTEAFF

d_call: NA
j_call: TRBJ1-5
v_call: TRBV6-4
clone_size: few
cdr3_nt: TGTGCCAGCAGTGACTCGATCACAGGGTGTAGCCAGCATTTT
cdr3_aa: CASSDSITGCSQHF

d_call: NA
j_call: TRBJ2-7
v_call: TRBV9
clone_size: NA
cdr3_nt: TGTGCCAGCAGCTTCCAGTTTGGCGAGCAGTACTTC
cdr3_aa: CASSFQFGEQYF

d_call: NA
j_call: TRBJ1-5
v_call: TRBV15
clone_size: NA
cdr3_nt: TGTGCCACCAGCATTGACAGAAGCAATCAGCCCCAGCATTTT
cdr3_aa: CATSIDRSNQPQHF

d_call: NA
j_call: TRBJ2-7
v_call: TRBV20-1
clone_size: NA
cdr3_nt: TGCAGTGCTAGTAAGGCCAGGGTAATTCCTAGCTCCTACGAGCAGTACTTC
cdr3_aa: CSASKARVIPSSYEQYF

d_call: NA
j_call: TRBJ1-6
v_call: TRBV7-6
clone_size: once
cdr3_nt: TGTGCCAGCAGCTTAGTTCTAGGTGCTTCACCCCTCCACTTT
cdr3_aa: CASSLVLGASPLHF

d_call: NA
j_call: TRBJ2-7
v_call: TRBV2
clone_size: NA
cdr3_nt: TGTGCCAGCAGAGAACTAGTACAGGGAAACGAGCAGTACTTC
cdr3_aa: CASRELVQGNEQYF

d_call: TRBD1
j_call: TRBJ2-5
v_call: TRBV4-3
clone_size: NA
cdr3_nt: TGCGCCAGCAGCCAAGATCCTGGACAGGGTTTGGAGACCCAGTACTTC
cdr3_aa: CASSQDPGQGLETQYF

d_call: NA
j_call: TRBJ1-1
v_call: TRBV19
clone_size: NA
cdr3_nt: TGTGCCAGTAGTATCGGACTCCAATCCTGGGGGGGGAACTCTCGAATGAACACTGAAGCTTTCTTT
cdr3_aa: CASSIGLQSWGGNSRMNTEAFF

d_call: NA
j_call: TRBJ1-5
v_call: TRBV19
clone_size: NA
cdr3_nt: TGTGCCAGTAGCGGACAGATTAATCAGCCCCAGCATTTT
cdr3_aa: CASSGQINQPQHF

d_call: TRBD2
j_call: TRBJ2-7
v_call: TRBV6-1
clone_size: NA
cdr3_nt: TGTGCCAGCAGTGAAATGTTTATGCGGGGGACCCGATACGAGCAGTACTTC
cdr3_aa: CASSEMFMRGTRYEQYF

d_call: TRBD2
j_call: TRBJ2-5
v_call: TRBV7-2
clone_size: NA
cdr3_nt: TGTGCCAGCAGCCCCAACGGACTAGCGGGAGGAGGGGAGACCCAGTACTTC
cdr3_aa: CASSPNGLAGGGETQYF

d_call: NA
j_call: TRBJ1-1
v_call: TRBV19
clone_size: NA
cdr3_nt: TGTGCCAGTAGTATCGGGGACATTTGGGGGAACACTGAAGCTTTCTTT
cdr3_aa: CASSIGDIWGNTEAFF

d_call: TRBD1
j_call: TRBJ2-2
v_call: TRBV11-2
clone_size: NA
cdr3_nt: TGTGCCAGCAGACCCGACAGGGACACCGGGGAGCTGTTTTTT
cdr3_aa: CASRPDRDTGELFF

d_call: NA
j_call: TRBJ1-2
v_call: TRBV7-8
clone_size: few
cdr3_nt: TGTGCCAGCAGCTTAGCTATTACAGCCGATGGCTACACCTTC
cdr3_aa: CASSLAITADGYTF